Presented here are 17 T cell receptor beta chains from one specimen sequenced in a study of cytomegalovirus exposure and HLA in healthy donors. Amplification used 60 Vbeta primers and 13 Jbeta primers. Repertoires were generated with immunoSEQ multiplex PCR, while TCRdb's copy carries only in-frame clones and drops some. The sample has about 96,000 clones, 65% to 80% seen once. Material for sequencing was PBMCs. These TCRs come from a man aged 25-45 years in good health and CMV-seronegative.

The V and J genes are TRBV18 and TRBJ1-5; 7 bases match TRBD1. V was pared by 4 bases and J by 4 bases, with 4 bases of the junction left unmatched. Germline values: CDR1 KGHSH, CDR2 LQKENI. This CDR3 contains 14 residues. This chain's CDR3 is CASSQGQENQPQHF. CDR3 coding DNA: TGTGCCAGCTCACAAGGACAGGAGAATCAGCCCCAGCATTTT.

This chain uses TRBV30 with TRBJ1-6, with 7 bases lining up with TRBD1. The CDR3 is made up of 16 amino acids. Trimming at V came to 2 bases and at J to 5 bases, leaving 9 bases not matched to a gene. Germline V gene sequence: CDR1 GTSNPN, CDR2 SVGIG (reference sequence). CDR3 DNA: TGTGCCTGGAGTCCTTTCGGGACAGCCGATAATTCACCCCTCCACTTT. The encoded protein is CAWSPFGTADNSPLHF.

V and J are TRBV2 and TRBJ1-6; 11 nucleotides agree with TRBD1. V trimming: 0 bases; J trimming: 8 bases; junction bases outside the gene matches: 3. Germline V gene sequence: CDR1 SNHLY, CDR2 FYNNEI. There are 16 residues in the CDR3. Here the CDR3 DNA reads TGTGCCAGCAGTGAAGCGGGACAGGGGGTGGATTCACCCCTCCACTTT. This codes for CASSEAGQGVDSPLHF.

This clone was counted once. The chain uses TRBV11-1 and TRBJ2-1, with 7 bases identical to TRBD2. CDR3 length: 14 residues. Unmatched junction bases numbered 3, after V lost 1 base and J lost 6 bases. CDR1 SGHAT and CDR2 FQDESV come from the germline V gene (reference sequence). The CDR3 loop reads CASSLDSSGNEQFF. In DNA form, the CDR3 reads TGTGCCAGCAGCTTAGATTCTAGCGGCAATGAGCAGTTCTTC.

The V gene is TRBV5-1, the J gene TRBJ2-1, with unresolved D. V was pared by 2 bases and J by 5 bases, with 8 bases between. CDR1 is SGHRS and CDR2 is YFSETQ in the germline V gene. The CDR3 has 13 amino acids. The DNA for the CDR3 is TGCGCCAGCAGCTTTTTCATTGACAATGAGCAGTTCTTC. Translated, it gives CASSFFIDNEQFF.

This clone was detected once. The chain employs TRBV5-6 and TRBJ2-2; TRBD1 is a possible D gene (6 bases). CDR3 length: 15 residues. Germline-derived CDR1 and CDR2 are SGHDT and YYEEEE. Trimming took 5 bases from V and 2 from J, leaving 13 bases between them. The CDR3 protein is CASRKQGSNTGELFF. The CDR3 DNA follows: TGTGCCAGCAGGAAACAGGGAAGCAACACCGGGGAGCTGTTTTTT. The full variable domain, its missing parts supplied by reference TRBV5-6 and TRBJ2-2, is DAGVTQSPTHLIKTRGQQVTLRCSPKSGHDTVSWYQQALGQGPQFIFQYYEEEERQRGNFPDRFSGHQFPNYSSELNVNALLLGDSALYLCASRKQGSNTGELFFGEGSRLTVL.

This clone was observed a handful of times. The V and J genes are TRBV2 and TRBJ1-1, with 7 bases identical to TRBD1. V shed 7 bases, J shed 5 bases, and the junction held 7 bases outside the gene matches. In germline, CDR1 is SNHLY, CDR2 FYNNEI. The CDR3 sequence is 13 residues long. In DNA form, the CDR3 reads TGTGCCAGCAAAGGGGGCATAGAGACTGAAGCTTTCTTT. This gives the protein CASKGGIETEAFF.

This chain links TRBV27 with TRBJ2-6, with D perhaps matching TRBD1 (6 bases). Germline V gene sequence: CDR1 MNHEY, CDR2 SMNVEV (reference sequence). This CDR3 contains 19 residues. Trimming left V 8 bases short and J 1 base short, with 24 bases between. CDR3 nucleotide sequence: TGTGCCAGCTCACCTACACAGGGTCAGCCTTCTTCTGGGGCCAACGTCCTGACTTTC. It yields the protein CASSPTQGQPSSGANVLTF.

The chain has TRBV2 and TRBJ2-5; D possibly corresponds to TRBD2 (5 bases). The CDR3 length is 15 residues. Trimming left V 6 bases short and J 1 base short, with 15 bases between. Germline V CDR1 and CDR2: SNHLY, FYNNEI. Written as DNA, the CDR3 is TGTGCCAGCAGAGACTATCTTCGGGGCCAAGAGACCCAGTACTTC. This gives the protein CASRDYLRGQETQYF. The entire variable domain, with the rest obtained from reference TRBV2 and TRBJ2-5, is as follows: EPEVTQTPSHQVTQMGQEVILRCVPISNHLYFYWYRQILGQKVEFLVSFYNNEISEKSEIFDDQFSVERPDGSNFTLKIRSTKLEDSAMYFCASRDYLRGQETQYFGPGTRLLVL.

V gene TRBV5-1 combines with J gene TRBJ2-7; D remains ambiguous. Trimming cost V 2 bases and J 6 bases, with 9 bases left between them. Germline loops: CDR1 SGHRS, CDR2 YFSETQ. The CDR3 consists of 12 residues. The DNA for the CDR3 is TGCGCCAGCAGCTTTCGGCCGGGCGAGCAGTACTTC. This encodes CASSFRPGEQYF.

The table lists this clone with a few counts. The chain recombines TRBV5-1 with TRBJ1-1; a possible D gene is TRBD1 (5 bases). The CDR3 covers 14 residues. V lost 2 bases and J 0 bases, leaving 8 bases between the germline ends. Germline V gene data show CDR1 as SGHRS and CDR2 as YFSETQ. The DNA for the CDR3 is TGCGCCAGCAGCTTCGACAGCATGAACACTGAAGCTTTCTTT. Translated: CASSFDSMNTEAFF.

The chain recombines TRBV4-3 with TRBJ1-5; D is unresolved. V dropped 0 bases and J dropped 3 bases, with 12 bases sitting between them. This CDR3 comprises 16 residues. The V gene's germline CDR1 is LGHNA and CDR2 YSLEER. The CDR3 DNA follows: TGCGCCAGCAGCCAAGACTCGGTTCCGTTCAATCAGCCCCAGCATTTT. Translated: CASSQDSVPFNQPQHF.

This clone was recorded once. The chain has TRBV27 and TRBJ2-5, with 7 positions matching TRBD1. Germline V gene lookup returns CDR1 MNHEY and CDR2 SMNVEV (reference sequence). The V segment lost 8 bases and the J segment 4 bases; nucleotides outside the gene matches: 7. The CDR3 is 13 amino acids. The CDR3 region is CASARQGRETQYF. CDR3 DNA sequence: TGTGCCAGCGCCCGACAGGGACGAGAGACCCAGTACTTC.

The rearrangement joins TRBV10-3 to TRBJ2-3; TRBD2 matches at 15 bases. The CDR3 has 20 amino acids. V gave up 0 bases and J gave up 0 bases; unmatched junction bases: 7. The germline V gene encodes CDR1 ENHRY and CDR2 SYGVKD. CDR3 protein: CAISESPGLAGGESTDTQYF. CDR3 in DNA: TGTGCCATCAGTGAGTCCCCGGGACTAGCGGGGGGTGAAAGCACAGATACGCAGTATTTT.

The chain recombines TRBV2 with TRBJ1-5; D is possibly TRBD1 (6 bases). The V and J ends lost 4 bases and 1 base respectively, with 14 bases between them. Germline lookup yields CDR1 SNHLY and CDR2 FYNNEI. The CDR3 consists of 16 residues. The CDR3 DNA reads TGTGCCAGCAGTGTTTTTTCGACAGGCAGCAATCAGCCCCAGCATTTT. Its translation is CASSVFSTGSNQPQHF.

CDR3: CASSPPGLDEDTQYF. CDR3 in DNA: TGTGCCAGCTCACCACCGGGACTAGATGAAGATACGCAGTATTTT. V usage is TRBV18 and J usage is TRBJ2-3; 8 bases agree with TRBD2. Trimming cost V 0 bases and J 5 bases; bases outside gene matches: 4. The length of the CDR3 is 15 residues. Per germline, CDR1 KGHSH and CDR2 LQKENI.

This clone was counted only a few times. This chain uses TRBV9 with TRBJ1-2, with 7 bases identical to TRBD1. With 4 bases clipped from V and 3 bases from J, the junction kept 12 bases outside the gene matches. Germline values: CDR1 SGDLS, CDR2 YYNGEE. The CDR3 consists of 16 residues. The CDR3 region is CASSNARGKDYYGYTF. CDR3 coding DNA: TGTGCCAGCAGCAACGCCAGGGGGAAAGACTACTATGGCTACACCTTC.